Shown below are 29 T cell receptor beta chains from a single sample sequenced in a study of control samples from healthy donors and cancer patients. The repertoire was sequenced with immunoSEQ multiplex PCR; TCRdb's copy has only in-frame clones and lacks some. Of over 100,000 clones in the sample, 80% to 95% are singletons; the top ten hold approximately 2%. Sequencing input: blood. The receptors derive from a woman in her 50s in good health.

The V gene is TRBV18, the J gene TRBJ1-4; no definite D call. CDR1 and CDR2 (germline): KGHSH, LQKENI. V dropped 5 bases and J dropped 6 bases, with 10 bases sitting between them. The length of the CDR3 is 13 residues. CDR3 DNA sequence: TGTGCCAGCTCAATCAACGGGGATGAAAAACTGTTTTTT. Amino acids: CASSINGDEKLFF. Full variable domain (remainder filled in from reference TRBV18 and TRBJ1-4): NAGVMQNPRHLVRRRGQEARLRCSPMKGHSHVYWYRQLPEEGLKFMVYLQKENIIDESGMPKERFSAEFPKEGPSILRIQQVVRGDSAAYFCASSINGDEKLFFGSGTQLSVL.

The rearrangement uses TRBV5-1 and TRBJ2-7, with D unclear. CDR1 is SGHRS and CDR2 is YFSETQ in the germline V gene. The V and J ends lost 0 bases and 3 bases respectively, with 4 bases between them. The CDR3 sequence is 12 residues long. The CDR3, as DNA: TGCGCCAGCAGCTTGGTCGGCTACGAGCAGTACTTC. This codes for CASSLVGYEQYF. The full variable domain, rest sourced from reference TRBV5-1 and TRBJ2-7, is KAGVTQTPRYLIKTRGQQVTLSCSPISGHRSVSWYQQTPGQGLQFLFEYFSETQRNKGNFPGRFSGRQFSNSRSEMNVSTLELGDSALYLCASSLVGYEQYFGPGTRLTVT.

The rearrangement uses TRBV25-1 and TRBJ1-1; no firm D call. This CDR3 contains 15 residues. Germline lookup yields CDR1 MGHDK and CDR2 SYGVNS. Trimming left V 6 bases short and J 1 base short, with 15 bases between. This CDR3 is CASRIFLNGNTEAFF. DNA of the CDR3: TGTGCCAGCAGGATCTTTTTGAACGGGAACACTGAAGCTTTCTTT.

The chain carries TRBV6-5 and TRBJ1-2; maybe TRBD1 (5 bases). Germline assignment: CDR1 MNHEY and CDR2 SVGAGI. This CDR3 comprises 16 residues. The germline V and J ends were trimmed by 4 bases and 0 bases, with 15 bases remaining between them. CDR3 DNA sequence: TGTGCCAGCAGTTGGGCAGGGACCCAGGCTAACTATGGCTACACCTTC. Translation gives CASSWAGTQANYGYTF.

This chain uses TRBV30 with TRBJ1-6, with D unclear. The V end was cut by 4 bases, the J end by 5 bases, with 9 bases between. There are 13 residues in the CDR3. The germline gives CDR1 GTSNPN, CDR2 SVGIG (reference sequence). The CDR3 region has the DNA TGTGCCTGGACCCAGTCGGATAATTCACCCCTCCACTTT. Amino acid sequence: CAWTQSDNSPLHF.

This sequence joins TRBV4-1 and TRBJ1-2, with 10 bases matching TRBD1. Per the germline V gene, CDR1 is MGHRA and CDR2 is YSYEKL. The CDR3 is made up of 15 amino acids. Trimming removed 1 base from V and 7 bases from J; junction bases left unmatched: 6. In nucleotides, the CDR3 is TGCGCCAGCAGCCAAGCGGACAGGGGGGAGCGTGGCTACACCTTC. It translates to CASSQADRGERGYTF.

The chain uses TRBV29-1 and TRBJ2-7; 8 bases are shared with TRBD1. V lost 6 bases and J lost 4; bases outside the gene matches: 11. CDR3 length: 14 amino acids. Looked up from germline, CDR1 is SQVTM and CDR2 is ANQGSEA. CDR3 sequence: CSVRFQGATYEQYF. The CDR3 DNA is TGCAGCGTCCGATTTCAGGGGGCTACATACGAGCAGTACTTC.

This clone was found a few times. V gene TRBV11-2 combines with J gene TRBJ2-7, with 10 nucleotides matching TRBD2. This CDR3 region has 13 residues. The V gene end was trimmed by 6 bases and the J gene end by 7 bases; junction bases not matched to a gene: 6. Germline CDR1 is SGHAT and CDR2 is FQNNGV. CDR3 residues: CASRRTSGREQYF. The CDR3 bases are TGTGCCAGCAGGAGGACTAGCGGTAGGGAGCAGTACTTC.

DNA for the CDR3: TGCGCCAGCAGCGGGCGCGGGGGGGCAGAAGATACGCAGTATTTT. Residues: CASSGRGGAEDTQYF. This sequence joins TRBV5-1 and TRBJ2-3; 9 bases align to TRBD2. Unmatched junction bases numbered 8, after V lost 4 bases and J lost 5 bases. CDR1 and CDR2 from the germline V gene are SGHRS and YFSETQ. The CDR3 covers 15 residues.

This chain connects TRBV11-2 to TRBJ1-2; D unresolved. Germline-derived CDR1 and CDR2 are SGHAT and FQNNGV. The CDR3 has 13 amino acids. The V and J ends lost 3 bases and 3 bases respectively, with 8 bases between them. The CDR3 DNA sequence: TGTGCCAGCAGCTTTAGGGATGACTATGGCTACACCTTC. Its protein is CASSFRDDYGYTF.

The chain joins TRBV10-3 to TRBJ2-3, with a weak D call TRBD1 (6 bases). The CDR3 has 15 amino acids. Looked up from germline, CDR1 is ENHRY and CDR2 is SYGVKD. Trimming pared 4 bases from V and 4 bases from J, leaving 15 bases between. CDR3 coding DNA: TGTGCCATCAGTGTCAAGGGGACATCTTCAGATACGCAGTATTTT. Its translation is CAISVKGTSSDTQYF.

This clone was recorded only once. The rearrangement uses TRBV5-5 and TRBJ1-5, with 7 nucleotides matching TRBD1. After removal of 0 bases from V and 7 bases from J, the junction contained 7 bases not matched to a gene. CDR3 length: 15 amino acids. CDR1 is SGHKS and CDR2 is YYEKEE in the germline V gene (reference sequence). The CDR3 protein is CASSLEGAKWQPQHF. The CDR3 DNA is TGTGCCAGCAGCTTGGAGGGGGCTAAGTGGCAGCCCCAGCATTTT.

The chain joins TRBV7-9 to TRBJ2-1; the match to TRBD2 covers 7 bases. The CDR3 runs to 15 residues. Germline V CDR1 and CDR2: SEHNR, FQNEAQ (reference sequence). Trimming took 7 bases from V and 8 from J; bases not matched to a gene: 14. The CDR3 region is CASTSSGLSIDEQFF. The CDR3 DNA follows: TGTGCCAGCACTTCTAGCGGTCTTTCAATCGATGAGCAGTTCTTC. Full variable domain (rest looked up from reference TRBV7-9 and TRBJ2-1): DTGVSQNPRHKITKRGQNVTFRCDPISEHNRLYWYRQTLGQGPEFLTYFQNEAQLEKSRLLSDRFSAERPKGSFSTLEIQRTEQGDSAMYLCASTSSGLSIDEQFFGPGTRLTVL.

The CDR3 sequence is CASSKKRSTDTQYF. Here the CDR3 DNA reads TGTGCCAGCAGTAAAAAGCGCAGCACAGATACGCAGTATTTT. This chain links TRBV5-6 with TRBJ2-3; D call uncertain. Trimming stripped 5 bases from V and 0 bases from J, with 10 bases between. The CDR3 loop spans 14 amino acids. Germline V CDR1 and CDR2: SGHDT, YYEEEE.

The chain combines TRBV11-2 with TRBJ2-2, with 9 bases fitting TRBD1. The CDR3 is made up of 14 amino acids. In germline, CDR1 is SGHAT, CDR2 FQNNGV. With 1 base clipped from V and 6 bases from J, the junction kept 0 bases outside the gene matches. CDR3 protein: CASSLGQGAGELFF. The CDR3 DNA reads TGTGCCAGCAGCTTAGGACAGGGGGCCGGGGAGCTGTTTTTT.

The CDR3 loop reads CASSHRQRNTEAFF. DNA of the CDR3: TGTGCCAGCAGCCACCGACAGAGGAACACTGAAGCTTTCTTT. The rearrangement uses TRBV3-1 (or the pseudogene TRBV3-2) and TRBJ1-1, with D tentatively TRBD1 (5 bases). The CDR3 covers 14 residues. In germline, CDR1 is LGHDT, CDR2 YNNKEL (reference sequence). V was clipped by 3 bases and J by 1 base, with 9 bases between them.

CDR3 loop: CSASRGGPVIQYF. The CDR3 nucleotides are TGCAGTGCTAGTCGGGGGGGGCCCGTCATTCAGTACTTC. This chain links TRBV20-1 with TRBJ2-4; 8 bases match TRBD2. J lost 9 bases, V lost 3 bases, and 7 bases had no gene match. CDR1 and CDR2 (germline): DFQATT, SNEGSKA (reference sequence). The CDR3 runs 13 residues.

V usage is TRBV5-4 and J usage is TRBJ2-1, with no clear D. Between the trimmed V and J ends, which lost 4 bases and 2 bases, there was a span of 4 bases. There are 12 residues in the CDR3. Germline values: CDR1 SGHNT, CDR2 YYREEE (reference sequence). The CDR3 nucleotides read TGTGCCAGCAGCCGGACCTACAATGAGCAGTTCTTC. It encodes CASSRTYNEQFF.

The V call is TRBV19, the J call TRBJ1-6; D uncertain. Germline lookup yields CDR1 LNHDA and CDR2 SQIVND (reference sequence). The germline V and J ends were trimmed by 10 bases and 2 bases, with 9 bases remaining between them. This CDR3 region has 13 residues. CDR3 residues: CATQDTYNSPLHF. The CDR3 nucleotides are TGTGCCACCCAAGACACCTATAATTCACCCCTCCACTTT. Supplemented by reference TRBV19 and TRBJ1-6, the full variable domain reads DGGITQSPKYLFRKEGQNVTLSCEQNLNHDAMYWYRQDPGQGLRLIYYSQIVNDFQKGDIAEGYSVSREKKESFPLTVTSAQKNPTAFYLCATQDTYNSPLHFGNGTRLTVT.

The chain links TRBV5-7 to TRBJ1-1; D remains unclear. TRBV5-7 is sorted into the ORF group, with uncertain function. V lost 3 bases and J 7 bases, leaving 7 bases between the germline ends. The CDR3 is 11 residues long. CDR3 DNA sequence: TGTGCCAGCAGCTCCTCAGGTGAAGCTTTCTTT. Its protein is CASSSSGEAFF.

The gene calls are TRBV20-1 and TRBJ1-5; the D gene is possibly TRBD1 (5 bases). V was trimmed by 3 bases and J by 8 bases, leaving 17 bases between them. Germline lookup yields CDR1 DFQATT and CDR2 SNEGSKA (reference sequence). The CDR3 is 14 residues long. CDR3 nucleotide sequence: TGCAGTGCTAGTTACCCGGGGCGGTTGGAGCCCCAGCATTTT. Amino acid sequence: CSASYPGRLEPQHF.

V usage is TRBV28 and J usage is TRBJ2-1, with 7 nucleotides matching TRBD2. This CDR3 is 15 amino acids long. Losses at the gene ends were 4 bases for V and 5 bases for J; bases not matched to a gene: 8. In germline, CDR1 is MDHEN, CDR2 SYDVKM. The CDR3 DNA reads TGTGCCAGCAGTTCAATAGGGGAGGGTCACAATGAGCAGTTCTTC. This gives the protein CASSSIGEGHNEQFF.

This sequence joins TRBV6-5 and TRBJ2-3, with 10 bases that match TRBD2. The CDR3 has 15 amino acids. The junction had 8 bases not matched to a gene; V was cut back by 6 bases and J by 5 bases. The germline V gene encodes CDR1 MNHEY and CDR2 SVGAGI. This CDR3 is CASSRLAGNLDTQYF. The CDR3 DNA sequence: TGTGCCAGCAGCAGACTAGCGGGTAATTTAGATACGCAGTATTTT.

V and J are TRBV2 and TRBJ2-3, with D perhaps matching TRBD2 (6 bases). Trimming took off 6 bases at V and 1 base at J, with 14 bases between the two ends. This CDR3 is 15 amino acids long. Germline CDR1 is SNHLY and CDR2 is FYNNEI. In DNA form, the CDR3 reads TGTGCCAGCAGCCGGCAGGTAGCGGGCACAGATACGCAGTATTTT. This gives the protein CASSRQVAGTDTQYF.

This clone is a singleton in its sample. This chain joins TRBV14 and TRBJ2-1, with 9 positions matching TRBD2. CDR3 size: 16 residues. Germline V lookup: CDR1 SGHDN, CDR2 FVKESK. V shed 4 bases, J shed 2 bases, and the junction held 6 bases outside the gene matches. CDR3 amino acids: CASSRRLAVTYNEQFF. Here the CDR3 DNA reads TGTGCCAGCAGCCGAAGACTAGCGGTTACCTACAATGAGCAGTTCTTC.

The chain couples TRBV28 to TRBJ1-5; a possible D gene is TRBD1 (5 bases). V lost 7 bases to trimming and J lost 2 bases, with 15 bases between them. The CDR3 has 15 amino acids. Germline assignment: CDR1 MDHEN and CDR2 SYDVKM. The CDR3 loop reads CASTLRGSGNQPQHF. Written as DNA, the CDR3 is TGTGCCAGCACCCTTCGGGGGTCGGGCAATCAGCCCCAGCATTTT.

This clone was seen just once. J is TRBJ2-5 and V is TRBV7-8, with D possibly matching TRBD2 (6 bases). The germline CDR1 and CDR2 sequences are SGHVS and FQNEAQ. This CDR3 region has 15 residues. The germline V and J ends were trimmed by 5 bases and 5 bases, with 18 bases remaining between them. The chain's CDR3 is CASSPSGGVLETQYF. The CDR3 region has the DNA TGTGCCAGCAGCCCCTCCGGGGGTGTCTTGGAGACCCAGTACTTC. Drawing the rest from reference TRBV7-8 and TRBJ2-5, the complete variable domain is GAGVSQSPRYKVAKRGQDVALRCDPISGHVSLFWYQQALGQGPEFLTYFQNEAQLDKSGLPSDRFFAERPEGSVSTLKIQRTQQEDSAVYLCASSPSGGVLETQYFGPGTRLLVL.

This clone was counted a single time. The V and J genes are TRBV4-1 and TRBJ2-3; 7 positions match TRBD1. The J segment lost 6 bases and the V segment lost 0 bases, leaving 12 bases of the junction unmatched. This CDR3 is 17 amino acids long. Germline V gene lookup returns CDR1 MGHRA and CDR2 YSYEKL. CDR3 residues: CASSQESPGGFSDTQYF. CDR3 coding DNA: TGCGCCAGCAGCCAAGAGTCTCCAGGGGGTTTTTCGGATACGCAGTATTTT.

The chain joins TRBV15 to TRBJ1-5; unclear D gene. The CDR3 is made up of 14 amino acids. CDR1 is LNHNV and CDR2 is YYDKDF in the germline V gene (reference sequence). Trimming shortened V by 2 bases and J by 0 bases, and 5 bases separated the two germline ends. The CDR3 nucleotides read TGTGCCACCAGCAGACGGGTTAGCAATCAGCCCCAGCATTTT. Residues: CATSRRVSNQPQHF.